These T cell receptor beta chains were read from a single sample in a study of beta chain features in type 1 diabetes. Using immunoSEQ multiplex PCR, the repertoire was profiled, and TCRdb retains in-frame clones only, with some absent. This table has approximately 250,000 clones, roughly 9.6% appearing once. Sequenced: naive CD4+ T cells from blood. The receptor set was obtained from a woman aged 18-29 years in good health. The CDR3 runs from the conserved cysteine through the conserved F or W. Each record gives: V gene, J gene, D gene, CDR3 length, clone size, CDR3 DNA, CDR3 protein. D genes are given only for firm matches. Size tells how often a clone was seen (once, few, many) or the class of an expanded clone, and some rows leave it out.

>TRBV19|TRBJ1-2|NA|13|NA
TGTGCCAGTAGTATAAATGAGGACTATGGCTACACCTTC
CASSINEDYGYTF
>TRBV4-1|TRBJ2-7|NA|15|few
TGCGCCAGCAGTCAGAAAACTAGCCAGTCCCACGAGCAGTACTTC
CASSQKTSQSHEQYF
>TRBV7-9|TRBJ2-7|NA|15|NA
TGTGCCAGCAGCCCCGAAGGCAGGGGTCCCTACGAGCAGTACTTC
CASSPEGRGPYEQYF
>TRBV6-6|TRBJ2-4|NA|15|few
TGTGCCAGCAGCTCTGAGACAGTAGCCAAAAACATTCAGTACTTC
CASSSETVAKNIQYF
>TRBV7-3|TRBJ1-1|NA|14|few
TGTGCCAGCAGGCCCACGGAGGAGAACACTGAAGCTTTCTTT
CASRPTEENTEAFF
>TRBV6-8|TRBJ2-7|NA|12|few
TGTGCCATACTGGACAGCTCCTACGAGCAGTACTTC
CAILDSSYEQYF
>TRBV5-4|TRBJ2-3|TRBD2|16|few
TGTGCCAGCAGCTTGGGTTCAGTAGCGGGAGTTGGTACGCAGTATTTT
CASSLGSVAGVGTQYF
>TRBV29-1|TRBJ2-2|NA|16|few
TGCAGCGTTGAGGTAGGCCGGACTATGAACACCGGGGAGCTGTTTTTT
CSVEVGRTMNTGELFF
>TRBV15|TRBJ2-1|TRBD2|12|few
TGTGCCACCAGCAGAGGAGGGAGGGACGATTTCTTC
CATSRGGRDDFF
>TRBV7-2|TRBJ1-2|NA|13|many
TGTGCCAGCAGTTTAGGACATACGGCCGACTACACCTTC
CASSLGHTADYTF
>TRBV30|TRBJ1-5|TRBD1|14|few
TGTGCCTGGAGTGACAGGGGCAGCAATCAGCCCCAGCATTTT
CAWSDRGSNQPQHF
>TRBV6-1|TRBJ1-3|NA|17|NA
TGTGCCAGCAGTGAAATGCGGGGGGCCCTCTCTGGAAACACCATATATTTT
CASSEMRGALSGNTIYF
>TRBV5-1|TRBJ1-1|NA|15|few
TGCGCCAGCAGCTTGGTTCAGAACATGAACACTGAAGCTTTCTTT
CASSLVQNMNTEAFF
>TRBV9|TRBJ1-4|TRBD1|15|NA
TGTGCCAGCAGCGTAGCCGGGACAGCTTATGAAAAACTGTTTTTT
CASSVAGTAYEKLFF
>TRBV28|TRBJ1-1|NA|13|NA
TGTGCCAGCGGGGGGGCGCGAAACACTGAAGCTTTCTTT
CASGGARNTEAFF
>TRBV21-1|TRBJ1-3|NA|14|NA
TGTGCCAGCAGAGGCCAGCGCTCTGGAAACACCATATATTTT
CASRGQRSGNTIYF
>TRBV7-9|TRBJ2-7|TRBD2|14|NA
TGTGCCAGCAGTCTACGGACTAGCTCCTACGAGCAGTACTTC
CASSLRTSSYEQYF